A selection of T cell receptor beta chains follows, all from one sample in a study of T cell changes during pregnancy in multiple sclerosis. Sequenced by immunoSEQ multiplex PCR; TCRdb stores in-frame clones only, minus some. Of about 73,000 clones listed, roughly 88% are singletons. The sequenced sample was peripheral blood, obtained after pregnancy. These receptors came from a female donor in good health, enrolled as a control in a pregnancy study. The CDR3 runs from the conserved cysteine through the conserved F or W. The order of the fields is clone size, D gene, CDR3 length, J gene, V gene, CDR3 protein, CDR3 DNA. The D gene is left open where the match is weak. Rows give clone size only sometimes, using once, few, many, or a class for an expanded clone.

>NA|NA|11|TRBJ1-1|TRBV20-1
CSAAPGSEAFF
TGCAGTGCCGCCCCCGGGTCTGAAGCTTTCTTT
>NA|NA|16|TRBJ1-3|TRBV25-1
CASSELNQGRGNTIYF
TGTGCCAGCAGTGAATTGAATCAGGGCCGCGGAAACACCATATATTTT
>once|NA|14|TRBJ2-2|TRBV6-5
CASSYDWEDGELFF
TGTGCCAGCAGTTACGACTGGGAGGACGGGGAGCTGTTTTTT
>NA|NA|15|TRBJ2-1|TRBV7-9
CASSSQAEFYNEQFF
TGTGCCAGCAGCTCCCAAGCGGAATTCTACAATGAGCAGTTCTTC
>few|NA|12|TRBJ1-1|TRBV30
CAWGGVRTEAFF
TGTGCCTGGGGGGGGGTCAGGACTGAAGCTTTCTTT
>NA|TRBD1|12|TRBJ1-2|TRBV6-5
CASSLTGRGYTF
TGTGCCAGCAGTTTGACAGGGCGAGGCTACACCTTC
>NA|TRBD2|16|TRBJ2-3|TRBV7-9
CASSLLAGRGTDTQYF
TGTGCCAGCAGCTTGCTAGCGGGACGAGGCACAGATACGCAGTATTTT
>NA|NA|11|TRBJ1-2|TRBV30
CAWSGGAGYTF
TGTGCCTGGAGTGGAGGTGCTGGCTACACCTTC
>NA|NA|13|TRBJ2-7|TRBV19
CASSPGSYYEQYF
TGTGCCAGTAGCCCAGGGTCCTACTACGAGCAGTACTTC
>few|TRBD1|17|TRBJ1-1|TRBV14
CASSPVSYRGRNTEAFF
TGTGCCAGCAGCCCCGTCTCTTACAGGGGGAGGAACACTGAAGCTTTCTTT
>NA|TRBD2|14|TRBJ2-7|TRBV27
CASSFKRDPLEQYF
TGTGCCAGCAGTTTCAAGCGGGATCCGCTCGAGCAGTACTTC
>NA|NA|14|TRBJ1-1|TRBV13
CASRGWAGGTEAFF
TGTGCCAGCAGGGGCTGGGCCGGCGGGACTGAAGCTTTCTTT
>once|TRBD2|16|TRBJ2-5|TRBV19
CASSFGGRPPRETQYF
TGTGCCAGTAGTTTTGGCGGGAGGCCTCCTCGGGAGACCCAGTACTTC
>NA|NA|15|TRBJ1-4|TRBV7-2
CASSREEGITEKLFF
TGTGCCAGCAGCCGAGAGGAGGGGATAACTGAAAAACTGTTTTTT
>NA|NA|15|TRBJ1-1|TRBV27
CASSRFGDQNTEAFF
TGTGCCAGCAGTCGCTTCGGGGATCAGAACACTGAAGCTTTCTTT
>NA|NA|15|TRBJ2-6|TRBV30
CAWRTTDPGANVLTF
TGTGCCTGGAGAACGACAGACCCTGGGGCCAACGTCCTGACTTTC
>NA|NA|15|TRBJ1-1|TRBV9
CASSVVAGADTEAFF
TGTGCCAGCAGCGTAGTCGCAGGGGCGGACACTGAAGCTTTCTTT
>NA|TRBD2|15|TRBJ2-3|TRBV9
CASEEAGGRRDTQYF
TGTGCCAGCGAAGAAGCGGGGGGCCGGAGAGATACGCAGTATTTT
>few|TRBD1|17|TRBJ1-1|TRBV7-2
CASSFPGQGTQNTEAFF
TGTGCCAGCAGCTTCCCTGGACAGGGGACTCAAAACACTGAAGCTTTCTTT
>NA|NA|15|TRBJ2-3|TRBV6-6
CASSSQVLSTDTQYF
TGTGCCAGCAGCTCGCAGGTTCTTAGCACAGATACGCAGTATTTT
>NA|TRBD2|15|TRBJ2-1|TRBV5-6
CASSLASGAKNEQFF
TGTGCCAGCAGCTTGGCCAGCGGGGCTAAAAATGAGCAGTTCTTC
>NA|NA|14|TRBJ1-2|TRBV15
CATSSSRSSYGYTF
TGTGCCACCAGCTCCTCGAGGTCCTCCTATGGCTACACCTTC
>NA|TRBD2|16|TRBJ2-2|TRBV5-4
CASSPELAGRTGELFF
TGTGCCAGCAGCCCTGAGCTAGCGGGGCGGACCGGGGAGCTGTTTTTT
>NA|TRBD2|16|TRBJ2-1|TRBV5-1
CASSATGLAGLDEQFF
TGCGCCAGCAGCGCCACGGGACTAGCGGGACTCGATGAGCAGTTCTTC
>NA|NA|17|TRBJ1-2|TRBV27
CASSLTAGAAGLYGYTF
TGTGCCAGCAGTCTAACCGCAGGGGCGGCCGGCCTCTATGGCTACACCTTC
>NA|NA|14|TRBJ1-6|TRBV19
CASTMGGGDSPLHF
TGTGCCAGTACAATGGGGGGTGGCGATTCACCCCTCCACTTT
>once|NA|15|TRBJ2-2|TRBV27
CASRDDRAGTGELFF
TGTGCCAGCAGGGACGATAGGGCAGGGACCGGGGAGCTGTTTTTT
>NA|NA|15|TRBJ2-7|TRBV7-2
CASSIDPGTFYEQYF
TGTGCCAGCAGCATCGATCCCGGGACTTTCTACGAGCAGTACTTC
>NA|NA|14|TRBJ2-7|TRBV6-5
CASSYVRGSYEQYF
TGTGCCAGCAGTTATGTCAGGGGCTCCTACGAGCAGTACTTC
>NA|NA|14|TRBJ1-6|TRBV30
CAWSVSGGNSPLHF
TGTGCCTGGAGTGTCTCGGGGGGAAATTCACCCCTCCACTTT
>NA|NA|14|TRBJ1-2|TRBV7-2
CASSPRGPYYGYTF
TGTGCCAGCAGCCCTAGAGGGCCCTACTATGGCTACACCTTC
>once|NA|15|TRBJ2-7|TRBV15
CATSSGQTLSYEQYF
TGTGCCACCAGCAGTGGACAGACCCTCTCCTACGAGCAGTACTTC
>NA|NA|15|TRBJ1-1|TRBV14
CASSQEGRGNTEAFF
TGTGCCAGCAGCCAAGAAGGCAGGGGGAACACTGAAGCTTTCTTT
>NA|NA|13|TRBJ1-2|TRBV5-5
CASIPGEDYGYTF
TGTGCCAGCATCCCTGGAGAGGACTATGGCTACACCTTC
>NA|NA|11|TRBJ2-7|TRBV11-2
CASSRSYEQYF
TGTGCCAGCAGTCGCTCCTACGAGCAGTACTTC
>NA|TRBD2|13|TRBJ2-7|TRBV11-2
CASRTSGRNEQYF
TGTGCCAGCAGGACTAGCGGGAGGAACGAGCAGTACTTC
>NA|NA|13|TRBJ2-1|TRBV5-1
CASSFGGVYEQFF
TGCGCCAGCAGCTTTGGCGGGGTCTATGAGCAGTTCTTC
>NA|NA|13|TRBJ2-1|TRBV19
CASSSGSYNEQFF
TGTGCCAGTAGTAGCGGCTCTTACAATGAGCAGTTCTTC
>NA|NA|15|TRBJ2-3|TRBV11-3
CASSQTLGGTDTQYF
TGTGCCAGCAGCCAGACACTAGGAGGCACAGATACGCAGTATTTT
>NA|NA|15|TRBJ1-2|TRBV28
CASSPTSRGWNGYTF
TGTGCCAGCAGTCCGACCTCTAGGGGTTGGAATGGCTACACCTTC
>NA|NA|16|TRBJ1-1|TRBV5-4
CASSLLGGGWNTEAFF
TGTGCCAGCAGCCTACTGGGGGGAGGCTGGAACACTGAAGCTTTCTTT
>NA|TRBD1|15|TRBJ1-1|TRBV5-5
CASSFGAGGNTEAFF
TGTGCCAGCAGCTTTGGGGCAGGGGGCAACACTGAAGCTTTCTTT
>NA|NA|13|TRBJ2-1|TRBV11-3
CASSFEGANEQFF
TGTGCCAGCAGCTTCGAGGGAGCCAATGAGCAGTTCTTC
>NA|TRBD1|13|TRBJ2-1|TRBV7-6
CASSLDRVNEQFF
TGTGCCAGCAGCCTCGACAGGGTGAATGAGCAGTTCTTC
>NA|NA|15|TRBJ2-3|TRBV7-9
CASSPSGSGTDTQYF
TGTGCCAGCAGCCCATCCGGTTCAGGGACAGATACGCAGTATTTT
>NA|NA|12|TRBJ2-7|TRBV30
CAWGEVRGEQYF
TGTGCCTGGGGGGAGGTCAGGGGGGAGCAGTACTTC
>NA|NA|15|TRBJ1-6|TRBV11-2
CASSLDGGRLTPLHF
TGTGCCAGCAGCTTAGATGGGGGCCGTCTGACACCCCTCCACTTT
>few|NA|15|TRBJ1-3|TRBV5-1
CASSETGGSGNTIYF
TGCGCCAGCAGCGAGACGGGGGGCTCTGGAAACACCATATATTTT
>NA|NA|15|TRBJ2-3|TRBV2
CASRAQGTGTDTQYF
TGTGCCAGCAGGGCACAGGGTACAGGTACAGATACGCAGTATTTT
>NA|NA|13|TRBJ1-1|TRBV19
CASSMGGWTEAFF
TGTGCCAGTAGTATGGGGGGTTGGACTGAAGCTTTCTTT
>NA|NA|13|TRBJ2-5|TRBV29-1
CSVDFRREETQYF
TGCAGCGTTGATTTCCGGCGGGAAGAGACCCAGTACTTC
>NA|NA|13|TRBJ1-5|TRBV5-6
CASSLGVNQPQHF
TGTGCCAGCAGCTTAGGGGTTAATCAGCCCCAGCATTTT
>NA|NA|14|TRBJ1-5|TRBV29-1
CSVREGHSNQPQHF
TGCAGCGTTCGGGAGGGACATAGCAATCAGCCCCAGCATTTT
>NA|TRBD2|17|TRBJ2-5|TRBV11-3
CASSLVRGLANQETQYF
TGTGCCAGCAGCCTAGTTCGGGGACTAGCGAATCAAGAGACCCAGTACTTC
>NA|TRBD1|13|TRBJ1-1|TRBV30
CAWRETDRTEAFF
TGTGCCTGGAGGGAAACGGACAGGACTGAAGCTTTCTTT
>few|TRBD1|11|TRBJ1-4|TRBV14
CASSHDRELFF
TGTGCCAGCAGCCACGACAGGGAACTGTTTTTT
>NA|TRBD1|14|TRBJ2-3|TRBV27
CASVETGKADTQYF
TGTGCCAGCGTCGAGACAGGGAAGGCAGATACGCAGTATTTT
>NA|NA|13|TRBJ1-1|TRBV27
CASTGQGDTEAFF
TGTGCCAGCACAGGGCAGGGCGACACTGAAGCTTTCTTT
>once|TRBD2|16|TRBJ2-1|TRBV27
CASSFSGTDSYNEQFF
TGTGCCAGCAGTTTTAGCGGGACCGACTCCTACAATGAGCAGTTCTTC